The T cell receptor beta chain under discussion was sequenced for a study of CD8 T cells in ankylosing spondylitis. Study-wide results and limits: Matched ankylosing spondylitis synovial fluid reportedly contained a significantly enriched population of disease-linked clones. A TCR beta motif made of under 10 highly homologous variants seemed typical of ankylosing spondylitis blood.

Germline V gene lookup returns CDR1 SGHDN and CDR2 FVKESK. There are 15 residues in the CDR3. V gave up 1 base and J gave up 16 bases; unmatched junction bases: 16. This clonotype has only a few counts. Its antigen is undetermined. Quantitative 5'-RACE with molecular barcodes was used to make the TCR beta libraries. Via MiXCR, TCRdb re-called the 5' RACE reads, giving one row per CDR3 protein. The repertoire holds 150,000 or so distinct CDR3 sequences, with roughly 10% as singletons. This receptor was taken from a female donor with ankylosing spondylitis or in good health (not recorded which). The sequenced material came from blood, either unsorted or a sorted T cell fraction (not recorded which). The V call is TRBV14, the J call TRBJ2-1; 7 nucleotides agree with TRBD2. The CDR3 sequence: CASSQGRLADPSAFF. In DNA, the CDR3 is TGTGCCAGCAGCCAAGGTCGGCTAGCGGACCCCTCCGCATTCTTC.